Described below is a single TCR beta chain sequence and its context. The antigen is undetermined. Germline CDR1 and CDR2: SGHTA and FQGNSA. The V gene lost 6 bases and the J gene lost 4 bases, with 12 bases spanning the gap. The CDR3 consists of 13 residues. The data are from a study of T cell responses to AZD1222 COVID-19 vaccine. Sequencing used immunoSEQ multiplex PCR; TCRdb keeps in-frame clones, though not all of them. The sample records over 85,000 clones, about 92% being singletons. Study conclusions and caveats: Per reports, nearly half of all spike-specific TCRs target regions that are unmutated in variants. Distributed over spike, vaccine-associated CD4 TCRs predominated at 160-218 and 743-854. Just a handful of AZD1222 recipients tested seropositive at baseline. Researchers took repertoire samples only after the peak T cell response had come.

This TCR derives from an adult in good health. This chain uses TRBV7-2 with TRBJ1-2, with D maybe TRBD1 (5 bases). The sequenced sample was peripheral blood, obtained on day 0 of AZD1222 vaccination. CDR3 residues: CASRAGGSYGYTF. The CDR3, as DNA: TGTGCCAGCAGAGCTGGGGGTTCCTATGGCTACACCTTC.